Listed below are T cell receptor beta chains from one sample, sequenced in a study of blood T cell repertoires in COVID-19. Measured with immunoSEQ multiplex PCR; TCRdb has only the in-frame clones, and not every one. The top ten hold 1% of the sample, which has a few hundred thousand clones, more than 75% seen once. Sequencing used peripheral blood. Source of these receptors: a man between 45 and 60 years old with active or convalescent COVID-19. The CDR3 runs from the conserved cysteine through the conserved F or W.

v_call,cdr3_length,j_call,cdr3_aa
TRBV6-5,13,TRBJ1-5,CASGGTGDQPQHF
TRBV6-6,14,TRBJ1-2,CASLRRQGDYGYTF
TRBV6-7,17,TRBJ2-1,CASSRTTAGLVYNEQFF
TRBV3-1/TRBV3-2,13,TRBJ1-2,CASSLRSSGGYTF
TRBV28,14,TRBJ1-5,CASRQAGGNQPQHF
TRBV5-1,13,TRBJ2-1,CASSWDSRDEQFF
TRBV7-2,15,TRBJ2-3,CASRYRGSRTDTQYF
TRBV7-3,15,TRBJ2-3,CASSSGLTSTDTQYF
TRBV7-8,15,TRBJ1-5,CASSLAQWGDQPQHF
TRBV21-1,17,TRBJ1-5,CASSSHGRQDPNQPQHF
TRBV28,18,TRBJ2-3,CARAPTDSNYSSTDTQYF
TRBV30,11,TRBJ1-1,CAWSAGAVAFF
TRBV13,16,TRBJ2-2,CASSSESGLYTGELFF
TRBV18,16,TRBJ2-4,CASSLNQGITKNIQYF
TRBV7-2,14,TRBJ2-5,CASSFRTGKETQYF
TRBV27,17,TRBJ2-3,CASSLTGGATSTDTQYF
TRBV11-2,13,TRBJ1-2,CASSPGGGDGYTF
TRBV9,15,TRBJ2-1,CASSGQLAGENEQFF
TRBV5-1,14,TRBJ2-5,CASSLFGQQETQYF
TRBV28,13,TRBJ1-2,CASSVGTVYGYTF
TRBV15,17,TRBJ1-4,CATSRGSSGQGAKKLFF
TRBV5-1,17,TRBJ2-6,CASSLAWDSSGANVLTF
TRBV5-4,14,TRBJ2-3,CASSLATNTDTQYF
TRBV10-3,13,TRBJ2-7,CAIGLADSYEQYF
TRBV9,16,TRBJ2-5,CASSPAVAGGRETQYF
TRBV19,13,TRBJ2-5,CASSGSAKETQYF
TRBV5-4,14,TRBJ1-5,CASSLIGSNQPQHF
TRBV6-6,15,TRBJ1-6,CASRPGDRINSPLHF
TRBV9,15,TRBJ1-5,CASGEDRGLTGPQHF
TRBV11-1,13,TRBJ2-3,CASSRDNSDTQYF
TRBV18,14,TRBJ1-5,CASSQSTSNQPQHF
TRBV4-1,17,TRBJ1-6,CASSLYGSQGGNSPLHF
TRBV7-3,13,TRBJ1-1,CASSPQINTEAFF
TRBV11-2,15,TRBJ1-3,CASSLDLYSGNTIYF
TRBV19,15,TRBJ1-1,CASSIQAVPNTEAFF
TRBV6-5,13,TRBJ2-7,CASSRGTSYEQYF
TRBV29-1,14,TRBJ2-1,CSCPTGSSYNEQFF
TRBV19,14,TRBJ2-5,CASSRTTASETQYF
TRBV11-2,14,TRBJ2-5,CASSLWTGEETQYF
TRBV30,13,TRBJ1-4,CAWSDRAGEKLFF
TRBV7-7,18,TRBJ2-7,CASSLNERMGEPRYEQYF
TRBV28,12,TRBJ2-3,CASSWRWDTQYF
TRBV30,13,TRBJ1-3,CAWSPGQRNTIYF